Sequencing of this T cell receptor beta chain was carried out in a study of T cells after posttransplantation cyclophosphamide. Study findings and constraints: Donor CD8+ memory clones often dominated recipient blood repertoires at later times. TRB clonality was highly associated with recipient CMV seropositivity and reactivation.

This CDR3 is 17 amino acids long. Germline lookup yields CDR1 LGHNA and CDR2 YSLEER. With 1 base clipped from V and 0 bases from J, the junction kept 3 bases outside the gene matches. On this clone itself: The antigen is undetermined.

TCRdb's table, derived via immunoSEQ multiplex PCR, lists solely in-frame clones and lacks some. The sample carries just over 20,000 clones, over 95% recorded once. The naive gate required viable CD3+CD4+ or CD3+CD8+ cells with CCR7+CD45RA+CD45RO-CD95-CD27+CD28+ phenotype. This clonotype was obtained from a man aged 40-50 years in good health, CMV-negative, and a related stem cell transplant donor. The rearrangement links TRBV4-3 to TRBJ2-7; TRBD2 matches 13 bases. The sequencing input was naive CD4+ T cells sorted from PBMCs. The CDR3: CASSQGRTSGSSYEQYF. CDR3 bases: TGCGCCAGCAGCCAAGGACGGACTAGCGGGAGCTCCTACGAGCAGTACTTC.